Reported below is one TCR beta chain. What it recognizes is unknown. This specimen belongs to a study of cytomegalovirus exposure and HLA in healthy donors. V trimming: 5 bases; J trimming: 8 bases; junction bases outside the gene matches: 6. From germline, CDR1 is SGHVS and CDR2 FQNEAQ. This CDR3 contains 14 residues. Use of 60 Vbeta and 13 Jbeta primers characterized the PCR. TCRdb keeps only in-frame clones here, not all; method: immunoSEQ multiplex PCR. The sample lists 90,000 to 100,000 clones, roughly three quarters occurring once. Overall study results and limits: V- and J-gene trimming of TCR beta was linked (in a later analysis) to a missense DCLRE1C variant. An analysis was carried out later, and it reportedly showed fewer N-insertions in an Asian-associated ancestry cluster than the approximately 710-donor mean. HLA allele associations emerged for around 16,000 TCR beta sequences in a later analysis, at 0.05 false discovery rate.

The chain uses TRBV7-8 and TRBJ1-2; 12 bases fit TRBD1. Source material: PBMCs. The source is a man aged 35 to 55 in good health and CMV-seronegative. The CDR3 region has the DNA TGTGCCAGCAGCCCGGGACAGGGGGCGGGGGGCTACACCTTC. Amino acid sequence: CASSPGQGAGGYTF.